These 19 T cell receptor beta chains came from one sample sequenced in a study of T cells after yellow fever vaccination (dated 2019 in TCRdb). The receptor library was made with 5' RACE. Instrument used: Illumina NovaSeq 6000. TCRdb reran the public reads through fastp at Q25 and MiXCR, keeping productive beta chains. Here each entry gathers all rows of one CDR3 protein and keeps the most common genes and DNA. The sample table holds some 300,000 distinct CDR3 sequences, of which around 3.9% were seen once. Roughly a quarter of the sample is held by the ten biggest clonotypes. This sample's treatment or condition label indicates: live attenuated yellow fever vaccine strain. The sequenced sample was PBMCs, obtained on the day of the yellow fever booster vaccination. All receptors come from a man between 18 and 35 years old who received the YFV17D yellow fever vaccine.

This clonotype came up a few times. V is TRBV11-2 and J is TRBJ2-2; 13 bases map to TRBD2. Germline-derived CDR1 and CDR2 are SGHAT and FQNNGV. The CDR3 has 19 residues. The V and J ends lost 2 bases and 1 base, in that order; junction bases with no gene match: 7. CDR3 amino acids: CASSLRRGLAGLNTGELFF. The CDR3 nucleotides read TGTGCCAGCAGCTTAAGAAGGGGACTAGCGGGACTGAACACCGGGGAGCTGTTTTTT.

The chain is built from TRBV15 and TRBJ1-1; 7 nucleotides match TRBD1. The CDR3 consists of 13 residues. Germline V gene data show CDR1 as LNHNV and CDR2 as YYDKDF (reference sequence). V lost 7 bases, J lost 1 base, and 3 bases stayed unmatched. CDR3 in DNA: TGTGCCACCACACAGGGGCAGAACACTGAAGCTTTCTTT. It is translated as CATTQGQNTEAFF. Supplemented by reference TRBV15 and TRBJ1-1, the full variable domain reads DAMVIQNPRYQVTQFGKPVTLSCSQTLNHNVMYWYQQKSSQAPKLLFHYYDKDFNNEADTPDNFQSRRPNTSFCFLDIRSPGLGDTAMYLCATTQGQNTEAFFGQGTRLTVV.

The genes are TRBV29-1 and TRBJ1-2; 7 bases are shared with TRBD1. This CDR3 has 12 amino acids. Germline assignment: CDR1 SQVTM and CDR2 ANQGSEA. J lost 6 bases, V lost 5 bases, and 6 bases had no gene match. The CDR3 reads CSVSKGANGYTF. As DNA, the CDR3 is TGCAGCGTTTCAAAGGGGGCCAATGGCTACACCTTC.

In its sample, this clonotype was seen many times. This chain links TRBV7-9 with TRBJ2-5; tentatively, D is TRBD2 (5 bases). The CDR3 loop spans 13 amino acids. Per the germline V gene, CDR1 is SEHNR and CDR2 is FQNEAQ (reference sequence). The V gene lost 6 bases and the J gene lost 1 base, with 9 bases spanning the gap. CDR3: CASSEDFQETQYF. DNA of the CDR3: TGTGCCAGCAGTGAGGACTTCCAAGAGACCCAGTACTTC.

This clonotype was detected ten times or more. This rearrangement joins TRBV6-5 to TRBJ2-1; tentatively, D is TRBD2 (6 bases). The V end lost 5 bases, the J end lost 5 bases, and 13 bases lay between the germline ends. This CDR3 comprises 14 residues. Germline CDR1 is MNHEY and CDR2 is SVGAGI. The CDR3 sequence: CASSGEAGHNEQFF. The CDR3 nucleotides are TGTGCCAGCAGTGGGGAGGCGGGTCACAATGAGCAGTTCTTC.

This sequence joins TRBV18 and TRBJ2-3; unclear D gene. Germline V gene data show CDR1 as KGHSH and CDR2 as LQKENI. Trimming removed 6 bases at V and 2 bases at J, with 12 bases between. This CDR3 comprises 14 residues. As DNA, the CDR3 is TGTGCCAGCTCGTCCGTGGACGCCACAGATACGCAGTATTTT. Protein: CASSSVDATDTQYF.

This clonotype was recorded at least ten times. The chain joins TRBV11-1 to TRBJ1-1, with TRBD1 as a possible D gene (5 bases). This CDR3 is 14 amino acids long. Germline loops: CDR1 SGHAT, CDR2 FQDESV (reference sequence). Trimming cost V 3 bases and J 1 base, with 9 bases left between them. CDR3 loop: CASSFGTANTEAFF. The CDR3 nucleotides read TGTGCCAGCAGCTTCGGGACGGCGAACACTGAAGCTTTCTTT.

The sample holds many counts of this clonotype. The chain couples TRBV6-1 to TRBJ1-2; D is unclear. The germline V and J ends were trimmed by 4 bases and 5 bases, with 11 bases remaining between them. The CDR3 totals 13 residues. Germline CDR1 reads MNHNS; CDR2 reads SASEGT. CDR3 nucleotide sequence: TGTGCCAGCAGTGTTGAACAGCTTTATGGCTACACCTTC. This encodes CASSVEQLYGYTF.

This clonotype came up a few times. The chain couples TRBV7-3 to TRBJ2-2, with D maybe TRBD1 (5 bases). Germline lookup yields CDR1 SGHTA and CDR2 FQGTGA. The CDR3 has 14 amino acids. V was clipped by 5 bases and J by 3 bases, with 10 bases between them. CDR3 residues: CASSADRYTGELFF. The CDR3 coding sequence is TGTGCCAGCAGCGCAGACAGATACACCGGGGAGCTGTTTTTT.

This clonotype has a count of ten or more. The genes are TRBV7-2 and TRBJ2-3; D call uncertain. The CDR3 extends over 14 amino acids. Germline V gene sequence: CDR1 SGHTA, CDR2 FQGNSA. Trimming took 4 bases from V and 4 from J, leaving 12 bases between them. CDR3 coding DNA: TGTGCCAGCAGCTACAAGGGTTTTGCAGATACGCAGTATTTT. This gives the protein CASSYKGFADTQYF.

This clonotype has ten or more counts. This sequence joins TRBV20-1 and TRBJ1-2; D not certain. CDR1 is DFQATT, CDR2 SNEGSKA, per germline (reference sequence). The CDR3 spans 12 residues. V lost 0 bases to trimming and J lost 5 bases, with 7 bases between them. DNA of the CDR3: TGCAGTGCTAGAGATCAAGAGTATGGCTACACCTTC. It translates to CSARDQEYGYTF.

V and J are TRBV5-4 and TRBJ2-4, with 13 bases that match TRBD2. V lost 4 bases and J lost 3; bases outside the gene matches: 13. Germline V gene sequence: CDR1 SGHNT, CDR2 YYREEE (reference sequence). The CDR3 is 19 residues long. Here the CDR3 DNA reads TGTGCCAGCAGCCCCACTAGCGGGGGGGCTGAAATCGACAAAAACATTCAGTACTTC. Residues: CASSPTSGGAEIDKNIQYF.

This clonotype was seen a handful of times. This chain connects TRBV19 to TRBJ1-5; TRBD1 matches at 9 bases. The V and J ends lost 4 bases and 4 bases, in that order; junction bases with no gene match: 8. The CDR3 consists of 16 residues. Germline V gene lookup returns CDR1 LNHDA and CDR2 SQIVND (reference sequence). CDR3 sequence reads: CASSTWGQGGNQPQHF. The CDR3 DNA reads as TGTGCCAGTAGTACCTGGGGACAGGGTGGGAATCAGCCCCAGCATTTT.

The V gene is TRBV12-3 or TRBV12-4, the J gene TRBJ2-3, with 9 nucleotides matching TRBD2. This CDR3 region has 17 residues. The V segment lost 4 bases and the J segment 0 bases; nucleotides outside the gene matches: 8. Here the CDR3 DNA reads TGTGCCAGCAGTTCCGGGACTAGCTGGTTTAGCACAGATACGCAGTATTTT. Translated: CASSSGTSWFSTDTQYF.

This clonotype was picked up many times. CDR3 residues: CAISESQGGPYSPLHF. CDR3 coding DNA: TGTGCCATCAGTGAGTCGCAGGGGGGGCCTTATTCACCCCTCCACTTT. The chain links TRBV10-3 to TRBJ1-6, with 7 bases identical to TRBD1. Per the germline V gene, CDR1 is ENHRY and CDR2 is SYGVKD. The junction had 7 bases not matched to a gene; V was cut back by 0 bases and J by 8 bases. The CDR3 length is 16 residues.

In this sample, this clonotype turned up many times. The rearrangement links TRBV5-1 to TRBJ2-2, with TRBD1 as a possible D gene (6 bases). CDR1 is SGHRS and CDR2 is YFSETQ in the germline V gene. Trimming took 3 bases from V and 1 from J, leaving 7 bases between them. The CDR3 sequence is 14 residues long. The CDR3 here is CASSSTGNTGELFF. As DNA, the CDR3 is TGCGCCAGCAGCTCGACAGGGAACACCGGGGAGCTGTTTTTT.

In its sample, this clonotype was seen a few times. The chain joins TRBV29-1 to TRBJ2-4, with TRBD2 as a possible D gene (6 bases). Germline V gene lookup returns CDR1 SQVTM and CDR2 ANQGSEA. The CDR3 loop spans 13 amino acids. V was cut by 7 bases and J by 6 bases, with 16 bases left in between. CDR3 region: CSGRGGPLNIQYF. DNA for the CDR3: TGCAGCGGTAGGGGAGGCCCTCTAAACATTCAGTACTTC.

This clonotype was observed at least ten times. A read error may produce the germline difference seen at one junction end. This chain connects TRBV7-7 to TRBJ2-2; D perhaps matches TRBD1 (5 bases). Germline loops: CDR1 SSHAT, CDR2 FNYEAQ (reference sequence). This CDR3 contains 13 residues. CDR3 coding DNA: TGTGCTAGCAGCAGACCCCAGGGCGGGGAGCTGTTTTTT. Protein product: CASSRPQGGELFF.

The chain links TRBV6-1 to TRBJ2-3, with 7 nucleotides matching TRBD2. V shed 6 bases and J 1 base; nucleotides not matched to a gene: 4. The germline V gene encodes CDR1 MNHNS and CDR2 SASEGT. This CDR3 has 14 residues. The CDR3 DNA follows: TGTGCCAGCAGGGGAGGGGCTCGCACAGATACGCAGTATTTT. It encodes CASRGGARTDTQYF.